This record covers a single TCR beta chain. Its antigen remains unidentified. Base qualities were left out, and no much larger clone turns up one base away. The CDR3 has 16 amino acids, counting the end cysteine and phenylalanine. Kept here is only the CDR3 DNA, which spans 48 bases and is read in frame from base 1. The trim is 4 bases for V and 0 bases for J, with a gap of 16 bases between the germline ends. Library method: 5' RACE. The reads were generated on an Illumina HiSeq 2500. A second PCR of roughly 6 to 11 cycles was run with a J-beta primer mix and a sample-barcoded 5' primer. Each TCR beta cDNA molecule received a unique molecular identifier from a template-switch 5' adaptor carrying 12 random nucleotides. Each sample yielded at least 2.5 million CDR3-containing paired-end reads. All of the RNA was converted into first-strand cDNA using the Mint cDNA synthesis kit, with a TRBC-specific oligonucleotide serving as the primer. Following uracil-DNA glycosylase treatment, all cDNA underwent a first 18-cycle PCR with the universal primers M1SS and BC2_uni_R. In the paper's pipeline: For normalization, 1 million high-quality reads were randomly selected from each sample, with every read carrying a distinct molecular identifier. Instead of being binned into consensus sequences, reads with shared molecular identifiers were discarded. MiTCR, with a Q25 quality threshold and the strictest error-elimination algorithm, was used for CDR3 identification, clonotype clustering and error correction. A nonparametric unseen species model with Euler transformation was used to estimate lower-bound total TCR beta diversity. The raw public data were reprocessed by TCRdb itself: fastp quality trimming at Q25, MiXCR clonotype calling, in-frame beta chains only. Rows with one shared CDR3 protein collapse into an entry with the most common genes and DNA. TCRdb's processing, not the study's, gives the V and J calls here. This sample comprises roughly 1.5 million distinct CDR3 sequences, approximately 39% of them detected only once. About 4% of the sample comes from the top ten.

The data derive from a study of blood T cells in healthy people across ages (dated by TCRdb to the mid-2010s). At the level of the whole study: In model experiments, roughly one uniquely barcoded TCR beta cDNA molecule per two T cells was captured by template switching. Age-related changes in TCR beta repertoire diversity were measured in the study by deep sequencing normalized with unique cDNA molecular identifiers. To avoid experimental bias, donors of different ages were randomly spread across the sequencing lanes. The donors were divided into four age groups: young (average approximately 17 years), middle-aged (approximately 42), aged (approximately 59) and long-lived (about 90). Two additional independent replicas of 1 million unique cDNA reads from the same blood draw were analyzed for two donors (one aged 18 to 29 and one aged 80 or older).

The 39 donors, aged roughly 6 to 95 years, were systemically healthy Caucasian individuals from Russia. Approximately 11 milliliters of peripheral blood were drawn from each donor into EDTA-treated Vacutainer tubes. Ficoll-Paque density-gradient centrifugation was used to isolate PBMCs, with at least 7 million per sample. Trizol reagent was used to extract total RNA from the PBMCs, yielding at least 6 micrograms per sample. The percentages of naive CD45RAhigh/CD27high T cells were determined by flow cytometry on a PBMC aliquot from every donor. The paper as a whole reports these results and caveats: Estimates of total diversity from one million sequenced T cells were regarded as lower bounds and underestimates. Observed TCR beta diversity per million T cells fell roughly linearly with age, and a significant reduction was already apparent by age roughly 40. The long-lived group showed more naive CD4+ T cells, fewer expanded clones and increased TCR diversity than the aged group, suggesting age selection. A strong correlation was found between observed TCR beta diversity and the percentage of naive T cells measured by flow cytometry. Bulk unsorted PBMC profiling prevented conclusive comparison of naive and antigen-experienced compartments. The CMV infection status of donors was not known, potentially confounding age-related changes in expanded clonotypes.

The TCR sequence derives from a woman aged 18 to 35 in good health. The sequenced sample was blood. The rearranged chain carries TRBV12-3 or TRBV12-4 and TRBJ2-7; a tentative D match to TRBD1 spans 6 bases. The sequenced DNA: TGTGCCAGCAGTTCCCGCAGGGGAGCTCCCTCCTACGAGCAGTACTTC. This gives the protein CASSSRRGAPSYEQYF.